Each of the 22 T cell receptor beta chains below was sequenced from the same sample in a study of blood T cells in healthy people across ages. For the second PCR, which ran for roughly 6 to 12 cycles, a sample-barcoded 5' primer and a J-beta primer mix were used. TCRdb itself ran the 5' RACE reads through MiXCR, one entry per CDR3 protein. The sample lists around 1,900,000 distinct CDR3 sequences, around 40% seen once, with approximately 22% in the top ten. Material for sequencing was blood. Receptors originate from a human donor in good health.

The V and J genes are TRBV12-3 or TRBV12-4 and TRBJ2-1; TRBD2 matches at 9 bases. The V gene end was trimmed by 3 bases and the J gene end by 3 bases; junction bases not matched to a gene: 3. The CDR3 contains 15 residues. This CDR3 is CASSFGTSNYNEQFF. CDR3 sequence (DNA): TGTGCCAGCAGTTTCGGGACTAGCAACTACAATGAGCAGTTCTTC.

CDR3 DNA: TGTGCCAGCTCACCCCTCGGCAGGGGGGTCTCCTCTGGGGCCAACGTCCTGACTTTC. Protein: CASSPLGRGVSSGANVLTF. The chain has TRBV18 and TRBJ2-6, with a weak D call TRBD1 (7 bases). Germline CDR1 reads KGHSH; CDR2 reads LQKENI. The CDR3 is made up of 19 amino acids. Deletions cut 3 bases from V and 0 bases from J, with 18 bases between.

This clonotype appeared a few times. One junction end does not reproduce the germline sequence, and a read error may be involved. J is TRBJ2-3 and V is TRBV18; 13 positions agree with TRBD2. The CDR3 is 16 residues long. In germline, CDR1 is KGHSH, CDR2 LQKENI. As DNA, the CDR3 is TGTGCCAGCCCACCCGGGACTAGCGGGGCTGGAGATACGCAGTATTTT. Translation: CASPPGTSGAGDTQYF.

V usage is TRBV11-2 and J usage is TRBJ2-7, with 8 nucleotides matching TRBD1. Germline V CDR1 and CDR2: SGHAT, FQNNGV. This CDR3 region has 15 residues. The V and J ends lost 5 bases and 4 bases, in that order; junction bases with no gene match: 10. The chain's CDR3 is CASSTFRTGIYEQYF. Here the CDR3 DNA reads TGTGCCAGCAGCACTTTCCGGACAGGGATTTACGAGCAGTACTTC.

This clonotype showed up just a few times. J is TRBJ1-1 and V is TRBV4-3; D unresolved. Trimming took off 1 base at V and 4 bases at J, with 10 bases between the two ends. CDR1 LGHNA and CDR2 YSLEER come from the germline V gene. The CDR3 consists of 14 residues. The CDR3: CASSQVYIGTEAFF. For the CDR3, the DNA is TGCGCCAGCAGCCAAGTATATATAGGCACTGAAGCTTTCTTT.

V gene TRBV5-6 combines with J gene TRBJ2-3; D remains unclear. Germline CDR1 reads SGHDT; CDR2 reads YYEEEE. Trimming left V 2 bases short and J 3 bases short, with 16 bases between. This CDR3 is 16 amino acids long. In DNA form, the CDR3 reads TGTGCCAGCAGCTTCTTTGCCGCTTCCGATACAGATACGCAGTATTTT. The encoded protein is CASSFFAASDTDTQYF.

Comments on this clonotype: One end of the junction fails to match germline, which may point to a read error. The rearrangement joins TRBV9 to TRBJ2-6, with a possible D match to TRBD1 (6 bases). The CDR3 runs to 17 residues. Germline loops: CDR1 SGDLS, CDR2 YYNGEE. The CDR3 loop is CASSVRRSSPGASVLTF. The DNA of the CDR3 is TGTGCCAGCAGCGTACGTCGGTCTAGTCCAGGGGCCAGCGTCCTGACTTTC. The full variable domain, completed using reference TRBV9 and TRBJ2-6, is DSGVTQTPKHLITATGQRVTLRCSPRSGDLSVYWYQQSLDQGLQFLIQYYNGEERAKGNILERFSAQQFPDLHSELNLSSLELGDSALYFCASSVRRSSPGASVLTFGAGSRLTVL.

This clonotype was seen a handful of times. The chain recombines TRBV7-2 with TRBJ1-1, with a possible D match to TRBD1 (5 bases). The CDR3 is 14 amino acids. V was trimmed by 3 bases and J by 7 bases, leaving 15 bases between them. The germline V gene has CDR1 SGHTA and CDR2 FQGNSA. The CDR3 here is CASSFDRGLDEAFF. The CDR3 coding sequence is TGTGCCAGCAGCTTCGACAGAGGCTTAGATGAAGCTTTCTTT.

A word on this clonotype: Sequence at one end of the junction differs from germline and may be a read error. This chain joins TRBV6-6 and TRBJ2-1, with TRBD2 identical over 10 bases. This CDR3 contains 17 residues. Looked up from germline, CDR1 is MNHNY and CDR2 is SVGAGI (reference sequence). The DNA for the CDR3 is TGTGTCAGCAGTTACTCGCGAAGCGGGGGGGATATAAATGAGCAGTTCTTC. This encodes CVSSYSRSGGDINEQFF.

This chain connects TRBV20-1 to TRBJ2-3; D gene unclear. The germline CDR1 and CDR2 sequences are DFQATT and SNEGSKA (reference sequence). V lost 1 base, J lost 5 bases, and 22 bases lay in between. The CDR3 contains 17 residues. The CDR3 reads CSARGGEPTLVLDTQYF. The CDR3, as DNA: TGCAGTGCTAGAGGAGGAGAGCCTACGTTAGTTCTAGATACGCAGTATTTT.

The sample holds a few counts of this clonotype. The chain employs TRBV5-6 and TRBJ2-4, with D uncertain. The CDR3 is 14 amino acids. CDR1 is SGHDT, CDR2 YYEEEE, per germline. V gave up 0 bases and J gave up 7 bases, with 11 bases separating them. Here the CDR3 reads CASSLEPLSNIQYF. CDR3 sequence (DNA): TGTGCCAGCAGCTTGGAACCCCTGAGCAACATTCAGTACTTC. The whole variable domain, remainder taken from reference TRBV5-6 and TRBJ2-4, is DAGVTQSPTHLIKTRGQQVTLRCSPKSGHDTVSWYQQALGQGPQFIFQYYEEEERQRGNFPDRFSGHQFPNYSSELNVNALLLGDSALYLCASSLEPLSNIQYFGAGTRLSVL.

In regard to this clonotype: Since a much larger clone is just one base distant, this may be a read error. This chain joins TRBV7-9 and TRBJ2-1; maybe TRBD1 (7 bases). From germline, CDR1 is SEHNR and CDR2 FQNEAQ (reference sequence). The CDR3 contains 13 residues. The CDR3 DNA reads as TGTACCAGCAGCTTAGGAGGGGGCGATGAGCAGTTCTTC. Translation gives CTSSLGGGDEQFF. Full variable domain (outside the CDR3, taken from reference TRBV7-9 and TRBJ2-1): DTGVSQNPRHKITKRGQNVTFRCDPISEHNRLYWYRQTLGQGPEFLTYFQNEAQLEKSRLLSDRFSAERPKGSFSTLEIQRTEQGDSAMYLCTSSLGGGDEQFFGPGTRLTVL.

J is TRBJ1-2 and V is TRBV20-1; D is ambiguous. V shed 0 bases and J shed 4 bases, with 12 bases lying between them. CDR3 length equals 14 residues. Germline V gene lookup returns CDR1 DFQATT and CDR2 SNEGSKA (reference sequence). CDR3 sequence reads: CSARDLGGFYGYTF. DNA for the CDR3: TGCAGTGCTAGAGATTTAGGAGGATTCTATGGCTACACCTTC.

In regard to this clonotype: Here the CDR3 omits its conserved ending phenylalanine or tryptophan, so a read error is the likely source. The chain links TRBV7-2 to TRBJ1-6; the D gene is possibly TRBD1 (6 bases). Germline V CDR1 and CDR2: SGHTA, FQGNSA. V was trimmed by 1 base and J by 13 bases, leaving 11 bases between them. CDR3 length: 13 residues. CDR3: CASSLGSRGPLHV. The DNA of the CDR3 is TGTGCCAGCAGCTTAGGGAGCAGGGGTCCCCTCCACGTT.

Points on this clonotype: A much larger clone is a single base away; this may be a read error. The rearrangement links TRBV15 to TRBJ2-7; 7 nucleotides agree with TRBD1. The junction had 11 bases not matched to a gene; V was cut back by 4 bases and J by 2 bases. Germline-derived CDR1 and CDR2 are LNHNV and YYDKDF (reference sequence). CDR3 length equals 16 residues. The CDR3 nucleotides are TGTGCCACCAGCACGCGCCTCGGGACAGCAACCTACGAGCAGTACTTC. Its protein is CATSTRLGTATYEQYF.

The J gene is TRBJ1-1, the V gene TRBV7-9; D is ambiguous. Trimming cost V 4 bases and J 2 bases, with 5 bases left between them. The germline gives CDR1 SEHNR, CDR2 FQNEAQ (reference sequence). The CDR3 is made up of 12 amino acids. The CDR3 loop is CASSSYNTEAFF. The CDR3 nucleotides read TGTGCCAGCAGCTCCTATAACACTGAAGCTTTCTTT.

The CDR3 protein is CASSRYTGNYTF. The DNA for the CDR3 is TGTGCCAGCAGTCGTTATACAGGGAACTACACCTTC. The chain employs TRBV7-9 and TRBJ1-2; tentatively, D is TRBD1 (6 bases). Germline loops: CDR1 SEHNR, CDR2 FQNEAQ (reference sequence). CDR3 length: 12 residues. Trimming stripped 6 bases from V and 10 bases from J, with 15 bases between. The full variable domain, completed using reference TRBV7-9 and TRBJ1-2, is DTGVSQNPRHKITKRGQNVTFRCDPISEHNRLYWYRQTLGQGPEFLTYFQNEAQLEKSRLLSDRFSAERPKGSFSTLEIQRTEQGDSAMYLCASSRYTGNYTFGSGTRLTVV.

This clonotype was detected only a few times. The chain employs TRBV12-3 or TRBV12-4 and TRBJ1-1, with a tentative D call TRBD1 (6 bases). This CDR3 has 15 amino acids. The V gene lost 5 bases and the J gene lost 4 bases, with 17 bases spanning the gap. Here the CDR3 reads CASSPGGGARTEAFF. The CDR3 nucleotides read TGTGCCAGCAGTCCTGGGGGGGGGGCGCGCACTGAAGCTTTCTTT.

The V and J genes are TRBV20-1 and TRBJ1-5; D is perhaps TRBD1 (5 bases). The CDR3 consists of 14 residues. The V end lost 0 bases, the J end lost 1 base, and 7 bases lay between the germline ends. Germline CDR1 is DFQATT and CDR2 is SNEGSKA (reference sequence). Written as DNA, the CDR3 is TGCAGTGCTAGAGATTACAGGAGCAATCAGCCCCAGCATTTT. Amino acid sequence: CSARDYRSNQPQHF.

V and J are TRBV20-1 and TRBJ2-5, with 8 bases aligning to TRBD1. CDR3 length: 14 amino acids. V was clipped by 3 bases and J by 5 bases; unmatched bases: 8. Germline V lookup: CDR1 DFQATT, CDR2 SNEGSKA (reference sequence). The CDR3 is CSARLQGGRETQYF. The DNA for the CDR3 is TGCAGTGCTAGGCTACAGGGGGGCCGGGAGACCCAGTACTTC.

Only a few counts were recorded for this clonotype. This chain uses TRBV6-6 with TRBJ1-2; D is ambiguous. The germline V gene encodes CDR1 MNHNY and CDR2 SVGAGI (reference sequence). V lost 2 bases and J 1 base, leaving 11 bases between the germline ends. CDR3 size: 15 residues. The CDR3 protein is CASSYALTNNYGYTF. The DNA of the CDR3 is TGTGCCAGCAGTTACGCCCTGACGAATAACTATGGCTACACCTTC.

The chain carries TRBV4-2 and TRBJ1-2; D unclear. Trimming took off 3 bases at V and 5 bases at J, with 13 bases between the two ends. CDR1 LGHNA and CDR2 YNFKEQ come from the germline V gene. The CDR3 runs to 14 residues. The CDR3 DNA follows: TGTGCCAGCAGCCACCTCGAGGGAACTTATGGCTACACCTTC. Protein product: CASSHLEGTYGYTF.